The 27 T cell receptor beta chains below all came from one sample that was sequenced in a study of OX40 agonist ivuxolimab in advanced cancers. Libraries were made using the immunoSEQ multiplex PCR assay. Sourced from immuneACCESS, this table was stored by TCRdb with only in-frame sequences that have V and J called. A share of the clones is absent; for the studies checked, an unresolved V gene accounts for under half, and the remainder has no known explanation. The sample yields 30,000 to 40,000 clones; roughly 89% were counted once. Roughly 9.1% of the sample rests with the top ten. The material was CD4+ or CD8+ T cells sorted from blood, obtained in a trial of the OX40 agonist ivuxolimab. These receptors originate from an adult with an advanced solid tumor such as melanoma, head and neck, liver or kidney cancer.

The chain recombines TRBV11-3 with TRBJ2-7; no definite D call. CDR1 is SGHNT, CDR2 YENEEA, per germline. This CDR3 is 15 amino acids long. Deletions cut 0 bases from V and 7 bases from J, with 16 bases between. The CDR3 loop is CASSLDSAGPREQYF. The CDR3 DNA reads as TGTGCCAGCAGCTTAGACTCGGCAGGCCCTAGGGAGCAGTACTTC.

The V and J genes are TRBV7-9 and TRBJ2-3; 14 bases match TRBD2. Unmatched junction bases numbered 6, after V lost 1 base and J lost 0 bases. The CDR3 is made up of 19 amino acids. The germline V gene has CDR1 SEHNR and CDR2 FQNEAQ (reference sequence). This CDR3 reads CASSLGLAGGILSTDTQYF. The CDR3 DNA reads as TGTGCCAGCAGCTTAGGACTAGCGGGAGGGATCCTTAGCACAGATACGCAGTATTTT.

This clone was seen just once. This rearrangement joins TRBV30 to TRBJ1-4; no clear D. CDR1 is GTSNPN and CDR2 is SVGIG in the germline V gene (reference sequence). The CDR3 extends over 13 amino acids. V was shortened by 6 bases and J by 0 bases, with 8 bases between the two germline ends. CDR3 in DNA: TGTGCCTGCGCGACCGCAACTAATGAAAAACTGTTTTTT. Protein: CACATATNEKLFF.

CDR3 loop: CASSHLGLAGGHEQFF. CDR3 DNA: TGTGCCAGCAGCCACCTGGGACTAGCGGGAGGGCATGAGCAGTTCTTC. The chain has TRBV7-2 and TRBJ2-1, with 16 bases identical to TRBD2. The CDR3 spans 16 residues. From germline, CDR1 is SGHTA and CDR2 FQGNSA. Trimming took 5 bases from V and 8 from J; bases not matched to a gene: 6.

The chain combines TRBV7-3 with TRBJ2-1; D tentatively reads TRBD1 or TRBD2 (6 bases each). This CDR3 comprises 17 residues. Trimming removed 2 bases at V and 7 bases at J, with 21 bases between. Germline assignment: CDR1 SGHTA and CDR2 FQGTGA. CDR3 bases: TGTGCCAGCAGCTTATCCTTCACTAGGGGGGCCCGGAATGAGCAGTTCTTC. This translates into CASSLSFTRGARNEQFF.

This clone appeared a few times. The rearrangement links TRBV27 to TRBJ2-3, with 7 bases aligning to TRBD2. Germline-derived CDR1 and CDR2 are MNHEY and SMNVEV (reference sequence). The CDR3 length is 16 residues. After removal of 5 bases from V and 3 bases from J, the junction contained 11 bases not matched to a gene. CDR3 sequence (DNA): TGTGCCAGCAGTCCTAGAGGGAGGGGAGGAACAGATACGCAGTATTTT. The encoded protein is CASSPRGRGGTDTQYF.

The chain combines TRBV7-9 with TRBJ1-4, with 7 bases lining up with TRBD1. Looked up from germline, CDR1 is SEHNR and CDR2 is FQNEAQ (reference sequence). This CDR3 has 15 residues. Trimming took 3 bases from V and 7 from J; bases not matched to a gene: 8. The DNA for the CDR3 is TGTGCCAGCAGCTTTTCCGCAGGGGGAACTGAAAAACTGTTTTTT. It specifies CASSFSAGGTEKLFF.

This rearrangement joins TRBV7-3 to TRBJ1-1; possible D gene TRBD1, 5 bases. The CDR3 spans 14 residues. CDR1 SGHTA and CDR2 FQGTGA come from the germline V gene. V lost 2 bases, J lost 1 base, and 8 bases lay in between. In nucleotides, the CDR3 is TGTGCCAGCAGCTTAGGACACTCGAACACTGAAGCTTTCTTT. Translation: CASSLGHSNTEAFF. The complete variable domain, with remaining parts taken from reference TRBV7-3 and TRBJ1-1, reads GAGVSQTPSNKVTEKGKYVELRCDPISGHTALYWYRQSLGQGPEFLIYFQGTGAADDSGLPNDRFFAVRPEGSVSTLKIQRTERGDSAVYLCASSLGHSNTEAFFGQGTRLTVV.

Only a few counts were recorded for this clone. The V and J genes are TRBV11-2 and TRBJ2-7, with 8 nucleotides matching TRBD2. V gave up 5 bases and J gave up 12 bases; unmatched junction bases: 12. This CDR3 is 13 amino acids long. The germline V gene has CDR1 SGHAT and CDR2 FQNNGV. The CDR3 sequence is CASSQELLAEAYF. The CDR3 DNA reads TGTGCCAGCAGCCAGGAGTTACTAGCGGAGGCGTACTTC. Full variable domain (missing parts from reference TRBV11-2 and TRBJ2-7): EAGVAQSPRYKIIEKRQSVAFWCNPISGHATLYWYQQILGQGPKLLIQFQNNGVVDDSQLPKDRFSAERLKGVDSTLKIQPAKLEDSAVYLCASSQELLAEAYFGPGTRLTVT.

The CDR3 region is CASSRDRASGNTIYF. Here the CDR3 DNA reads TGTGCCAGCAGCCGGGACCGGGCCTCTGGAAACACCATATATTTT. V is TRBV4-2 and J is TRBJ1-3; D might be TRBD1 (5 bases). The germline V gene encodes CDR1 LGHNA and CDR2 YNFKEQ. This CDR3 contains 15 residues. The V gene lost 4 bases and the J gene lost 0 bases, with 10 bases spanning the gap.

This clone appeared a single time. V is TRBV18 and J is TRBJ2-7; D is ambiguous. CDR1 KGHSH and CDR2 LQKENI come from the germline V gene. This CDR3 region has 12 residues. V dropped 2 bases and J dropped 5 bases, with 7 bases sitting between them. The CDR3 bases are TGTGCCAGCTCACCATCGGGCGACGAGCAGTACTTC. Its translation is CASSPSGDEQYF.

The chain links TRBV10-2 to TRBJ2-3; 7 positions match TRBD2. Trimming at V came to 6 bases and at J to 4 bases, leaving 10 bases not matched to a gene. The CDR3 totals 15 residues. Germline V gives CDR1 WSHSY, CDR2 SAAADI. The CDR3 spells CASRLYGRLADTQYF. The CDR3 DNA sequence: TGCGCCAGCAGACTTTACGGGAGGCTCGCAGATACGCAGTATTTT.

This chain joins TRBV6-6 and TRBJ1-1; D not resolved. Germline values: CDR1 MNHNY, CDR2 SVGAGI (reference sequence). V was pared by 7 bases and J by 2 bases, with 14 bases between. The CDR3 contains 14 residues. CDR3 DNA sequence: TGTGCCAGCACCCTTACAAGGATTAACACTGAAGCTTTCTTT. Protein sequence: CASTLTRINTEAFF.

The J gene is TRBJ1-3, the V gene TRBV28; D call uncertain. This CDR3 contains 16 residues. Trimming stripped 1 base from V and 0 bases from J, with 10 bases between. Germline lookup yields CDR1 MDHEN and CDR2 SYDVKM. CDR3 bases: TGTGCCAGCAGTTTATACAAGCGTACCTCTGGAAACACCATATATTTT. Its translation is CASSLYKRTSGNTIYF.

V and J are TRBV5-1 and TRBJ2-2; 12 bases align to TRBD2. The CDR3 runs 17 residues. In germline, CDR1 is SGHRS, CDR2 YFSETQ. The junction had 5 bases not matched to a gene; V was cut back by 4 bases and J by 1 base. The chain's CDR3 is CASSPTSGSLNTGELFF. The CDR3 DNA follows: TGCGCCAGCAGCCCGACTAGCGGGAGCTTGAACACCGGGGAGCTGTTTTTT.

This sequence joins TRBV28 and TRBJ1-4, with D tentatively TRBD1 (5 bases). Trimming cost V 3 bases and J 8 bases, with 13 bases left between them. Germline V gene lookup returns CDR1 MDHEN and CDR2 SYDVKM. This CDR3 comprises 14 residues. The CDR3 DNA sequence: TGTGCCAGCAGTTTTCATGGGGCTGGCGAAAAACTGTTTTTT. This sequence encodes CASSFHGAGEKLFF.

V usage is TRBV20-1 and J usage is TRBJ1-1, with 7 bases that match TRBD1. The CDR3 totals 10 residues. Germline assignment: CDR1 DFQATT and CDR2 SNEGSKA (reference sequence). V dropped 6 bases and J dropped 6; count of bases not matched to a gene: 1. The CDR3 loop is CSAQGAEAFF. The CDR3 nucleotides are TGCAGTGCGCAGGGGGCTGAAGCTTTCTTT.

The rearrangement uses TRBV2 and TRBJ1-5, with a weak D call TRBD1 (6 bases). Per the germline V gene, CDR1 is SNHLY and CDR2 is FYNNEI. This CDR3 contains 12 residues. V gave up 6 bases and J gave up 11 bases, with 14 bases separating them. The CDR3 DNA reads TGTGCCAGCAGAGGGGCGGGGGCCACCCAGCATTTT. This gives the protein CASRGAGATQHF.

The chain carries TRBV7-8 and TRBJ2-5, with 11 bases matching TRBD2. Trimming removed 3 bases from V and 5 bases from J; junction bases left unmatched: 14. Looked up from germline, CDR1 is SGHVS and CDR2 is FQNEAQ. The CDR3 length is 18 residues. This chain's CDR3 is CASSFLIAGGTLGETQYF. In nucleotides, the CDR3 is TGTGCCAGCAGCTTCCTTATAGCGGGAGGGACATTAGGGGAGACCCAGTACTTC.

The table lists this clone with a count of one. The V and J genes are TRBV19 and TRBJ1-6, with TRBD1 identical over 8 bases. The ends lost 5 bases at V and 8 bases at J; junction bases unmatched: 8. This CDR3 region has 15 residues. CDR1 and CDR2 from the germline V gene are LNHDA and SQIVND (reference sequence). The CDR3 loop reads CASSLLGTGDSPLHF. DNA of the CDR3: TGTGCCAGTAGTCTATTGGGGACAGGCGATTCACCCCTCCACTTT.

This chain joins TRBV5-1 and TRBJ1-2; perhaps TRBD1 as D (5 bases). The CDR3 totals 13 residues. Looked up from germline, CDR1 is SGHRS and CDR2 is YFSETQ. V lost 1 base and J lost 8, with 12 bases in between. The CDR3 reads CASSLFSGNGYTF. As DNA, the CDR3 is TGCGCCAGCAGCTTGTTTTCAGGGAACGGCTACACCTTC.

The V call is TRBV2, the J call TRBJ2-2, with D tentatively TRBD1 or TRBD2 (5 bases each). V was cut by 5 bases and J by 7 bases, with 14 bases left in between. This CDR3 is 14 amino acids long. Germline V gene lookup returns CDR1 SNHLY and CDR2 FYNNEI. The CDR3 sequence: CASSPGTYSGELFF. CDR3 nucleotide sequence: TGTGCCAGCAGTCCAGGGACCTACAGCGGGGAGCTGTTTTTT. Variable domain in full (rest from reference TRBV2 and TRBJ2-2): EPEVTQTPSHQVTQMGQEVILRCVPISNHLYFYWYRQILGQKVEFLVSFYNNEISEKSEIFDDQFSVERPDGSNFTLKIRSTKLEDSAMYFCASSPGTYSGELFFGEGSRLTVL.

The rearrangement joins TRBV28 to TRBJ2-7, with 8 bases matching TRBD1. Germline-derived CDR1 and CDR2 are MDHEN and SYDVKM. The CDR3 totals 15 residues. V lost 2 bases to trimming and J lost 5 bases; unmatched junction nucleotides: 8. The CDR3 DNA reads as TGTGCCAGCAGTTTAAGTTCGGCAGGGGGCGACGAGCAGTACTTC. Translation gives CASSLSSAGGDEQYF.

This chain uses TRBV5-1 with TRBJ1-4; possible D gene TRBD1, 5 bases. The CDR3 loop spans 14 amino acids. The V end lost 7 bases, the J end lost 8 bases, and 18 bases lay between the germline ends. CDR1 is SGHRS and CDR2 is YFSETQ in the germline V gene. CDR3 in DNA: TGCGCCAGCGGTAGGGGCCCAAGAGAAGAAAAACTGTTTTTT. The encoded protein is CASGRGPREEKLFF.

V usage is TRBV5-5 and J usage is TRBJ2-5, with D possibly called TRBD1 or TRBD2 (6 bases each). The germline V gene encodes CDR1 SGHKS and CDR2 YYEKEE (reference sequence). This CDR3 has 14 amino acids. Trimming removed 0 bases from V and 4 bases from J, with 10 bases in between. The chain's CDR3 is CASSLVGGPETQYF. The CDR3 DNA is TGTGCCAGCAGCTTGGTGGGGGGCCCAGAGACCCAGTACTTC. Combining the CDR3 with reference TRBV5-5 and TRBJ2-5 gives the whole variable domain DAGVTQSPTHLIKTRGQQVTLRCSPISGHKSVSWYQQVLGQGPQFIFQYYEKEERGRGNFPDRFSARQFPNYSSELNVNALLLGDSALYLCASSLVGGPETQYFGPGTRLLVL.

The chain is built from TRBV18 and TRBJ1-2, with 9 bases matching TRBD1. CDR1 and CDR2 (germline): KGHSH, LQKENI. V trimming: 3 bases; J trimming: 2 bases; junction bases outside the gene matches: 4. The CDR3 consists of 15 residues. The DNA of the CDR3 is TGTGCCAGCTCACCTTCCGGACAGGGGAACTATGGCTACACCTTC. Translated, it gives CASSPSGQGNYGYTF.

The CDR3 DNA follows: TGTGCCAGCAGCTTAGTAACGGCAGGTCGGGGCTACACCTTC. Translating gives CASSLVTAGRGYTF. V gene TRBV7-9 combines with J gene TRBJ1-2; D is undetermined. The V end lost 1 base, the J end lost 8 bases, and 14 bases lay between the germline ends. There are 14 residues in the CDR3. The germline gives CDR1 SEHNR, CDR2 FQNEAQ (reference sequence). Complete variable domain (other parts from reference TRBV7-9 and TRBJ1-2): DTGVSQNPRHKITKRGQNVTFRCDPISEHNRLYWYRQTLGQGPEFLTYFQNEAQLEKSRLLSDRFSAERPKGSFSTLEIQRTEQGDSAMYLCASSLVTAGRGYTFGSGTRLTVV.